The 10 T cell receptor beta chains reported below all come from one sample, sequenced in a study of T cells after yellow fever vaccination. TCRdb redid the calling of the 5' RACE reads with MiXCR, one entry per CDR3 protein. The sample shows hundreds of thousands of distinct CDR3 sequences, more than 9% of them seen only once. Here the sequenced sample was PBMCs, taken on the day of the yellow fever booster vaccination. All receptors derive from a man aged 25 to 45 who received the YFV17D yellow fever vaccine.

The chain links TRBV15 to TRBJ2-5; D unresolved. Germline V lookup: CDR1 LNHNV, CDR2 YYDKDF (reference sequence). V was clipped by 2 bases and J by 7 bases, with 8 bases between them. This CDR3 is 12 amino acids long. The CDR3 protein is CATSRRPGTQYF. CDR3 in DNA: TGTGCCACCAGCAGACGCCCTGGGACCCAGTACTTC.

This clonotype was recorded a few times. This chain uses TRBV12-3 or TRBV12-4 with TRBJ1-1; 12 bases are shared with TRBD1. The CDR3 runs to 17 residues. The trim removed 0 bases at V and 3 bases at J, leaving 5 bases unmatched. CDR3 sequence (DNA): TGTGCCAGCAGTTTAGCGGGGACAGGGGGCTTGGACACTGAAGCTTTCTTT. This gives the protein CASSLAGTGGLDTEAFF.

This chain joins TRBV5-1 and TRBJ1-5; tentatively, D is TRBD1 (6 bases). V lost 8 bases, J lost 2 bases, and 14 bases lay in between. This CDR3 region has 14 residues. Per germline, CDR1 SGHRS and CDR2 YFSETQ. The CDR3 loop is CASSQGMGNQPQHF. CDR3 coding DNA: TGCGCCAGTTCACAGGGAATGGGCAATCAGCCCCAGCATTTT.

V is TRBV5-1 and J is TRBJ1-4; D unclear. V was trimmed by 0 bases and J by 7 bases, leaving 16 bases between them. CDR3 length: 16 residues. Germline CDR1 and CDR2: SGHRS and YFSETQ. CDR3 sequence reads: CASSLGSGLQREKLFF. The CDR3 nucleotides read TGCGCCAGCAGCTTGGGGTCGGGTCTTCAGCGTGAAAAACTGTTTTTT.

This clonotype was seen more than once but under ten times. The chain employs TRBV28 and TRBJ2-4; 7 bases agree with TRBD1. After removal of 2 bases from V and 9 bases from J, the junction contained 7 bases not matched to a gene. This CDR3 has 14 amino acids. Germline CDR1 reads MDHEN; CDR2 reads SYDVKM. The CDR3 loop reads CASSLEQGSSIQYF. The CDR3 DNA is TGTGCCAGCAGTTTAGAACAGGGGTCCTCCATTCAGTACTTC.

This rearrangement joins TRBV24-1 to TRBJ2-3; the D gene is possibly TRBD2 (6 bases). Trimming shortened V by 5 bases and J by 8 bases, and 13 bases separated the two germline ends. The CDR3 spans 13 residues. Per germline, CDR1 KGHDR and CDR2 SFDVKD. CDR3 nucleotide sequence: TGTGCCACCAGTGGCCTTGGGGGGACTACGCAGTATTTT. Translation gives CATSGLGGTTQYF.

In its sample, this clonotype was seen many times. The chain links TRBV5-1 to TRBJ2-1; 7 bases map to TRBD1. In germline, CDR1 is SGHRS, CDR2 YFSETQ. The trim removed 4 bases at V and 7 bases at J, leaving 5 bases unmatched. The CDR3 has 13 amino acids. The CDR3 protein is CASSTDRANEQFF. The CDR3 coding sequence is TGCGCCAGCAGCACTGACAGGGCAAATGAGCAGTTCTTC.

This clonotype came up a few times. V and J are TRBV7-9 and TRBJ2-1; 8 positions agree with TRBD2. CDR3 size: 16 residues. V lost 4 bases to trimming and J lost 2 bases; unmatched junction nucleotides: 7. Germline CDR1 reads SEHNR; CDR2 reads FQNEAQ (reference sequence). CDR3 sequence: CASSSAGESPYNEQFF. CDR3 DNA sequence: TGTGCCAGCAGCTCAGCGGGAGAATCCCCCTACAATGAGCAGTTCTTC.

The sample holds a few counts of this clonotype. This chain links TRBV4-1 with TRBJ2-7, with 11 bases fitting TRBD2. CDR1 is MGHRA and CDR2 is YSYEKL in the germline V gene. V was clipped by 3 bases and J by 2 bases; unmatched bases: 3. The CDR3 loop spans 15 amino acids. The CDR3 is CASSHPTSGAYEQYF. The CDR3 DNA is TGCGCCAGCAGCCACCCGACTAGCGGGGCCTACGAGCAGTACTTC.

On this clonotype itself: An end of the junction differs from the germline gene, which may be a read error. CDR3 loop: CTTSDRFLRQGYGYTF. The CDR3 DNA reads as TGTACCACCAGTGACAGATTCCTCCGACAGGGGTATGGCTACACCTTC. This chain joins TRBV24-1 and TRBJ1-2; 8 bases agree with TRBD1. Germline V CDR1 and CDR2: KGHDR, SFDVKD. The length of the CDR3 is 16 residues.